Below, 27 T cell receptor beta chains from the same sample are listed, as sequenced in a study of shared clonotypes between healthy human individuals. Assay: immunoSEQ multiplex PCR; the TCRdb copy retains only in-frame clones and omits some. In the table there are some 690,000 clones, roughly 88% of which are singletons. The sequenced sample consisted of memory CD8+ T cells from PBMCs. Subset of the sample: CD45RO+ cells pooled with CCR7-negative TemRA cells. These receptors all come from a young man in good health. Some clones in this sample may be carry-over from other donors' samples.

V is TRBV30 and J is TRBJ2-7; TRBD2 matches at 9 bases. The CDR3 is 18 residues long. Germline values: CDR1 GTSNPN, CDR2 SVGIG (reference sequence). The V gene end was trimmed by 0 bases and the J gene end by 2 bases; junction bases not matched to a gene: 14. This CDR3 reads CAWSVPGGRALHPYEQYF. The DNA for the CDR3 is TGTGCCTGGAGTGTACCCGGCGGGAGGGCCCTGCACCCCTACGAGCAGTACTTC.

CDR3 DNA: TGTGCCAGCAGCCAAGGGGGAGCCATTTTGTTAGGCTATGGCTACACCTTC. It encodes CASSQGGAILLGYGYTF. J is TRBJ1-2 and V is TRBV5-6; D might be TRBD1 (6 bases). Trimming stripped 4 bases from V and 4 bases from J, with 23 bases between. The CDR3 sequence is 17 residues long. In germline, CDR1 is SGHDT, CDR2 YYEEEE.

The V and J genes are TRBV11-1 and TRBJ2-5; 8 nucleotides match TRBD2. V was pared by 2 bases and J by 2 bases, with 7 bases of the junction left unmatched. Per germline, CDR1 SGHAT and CDR2 FQDESV (reference sequence). The CDR3 runs to 16 residues. CDR3 sequence: CASSLRWREVQETQYF. The CDR3 DNA reads as TGTGCCAGCAGCTTACGATGGCGGGAGGTACAAGAGACCCAGTACTTC.

V and J are TRBV28 and TRBJ2-7, with 12 nucleotides matching TRBD2. Unmatched junction bases numbered 9, after V lost 5 bases and J lost 7 bases. Germline V lookup: CDR1 MDHEN, CDR2 SYDVKM. This CDR3 is 15 amino acids long. The DNA for the CDR3 is TGTGCCAGCAGTGAGGGACTAGCGGGCCGGAGAGAGCAGTACTTC. Translated: CASSEGLAGRREQYF. Complete variable domain (other parts from reference TRBV28 and TRBJ2-7): DVKVTQSSRYLVKRTGEKVFLECVQDMDHENMFWYRQDPGLGLRLIYFSYDVKMKEKGDIPEGYSVSREKKERFSLILESASTNQTSMYLCASSEGLAGRREQYFGPGTRLTVT.

The chain uses TRBV27 and TRBJ2-7; D remains unclear. Germline values: CDR1 MNHEY, CDR2 SMNVEV (reference sequence). V was pared by 6 bases and J by 3 bases, with 18 bases between. CDR3 length: 15 amino acids. The CDR3 nucleotides are TGTGCCAGCAGGGTCCCTCGGACCGAGGACTACGAGCAGTACTTC. It specifies CASRVPRTEDYEQYF.

The chain is built from TRBV25-1 and TRBJ2-5, with 10 bases lining up with TRBD1. The DNA end is more similar to TRBJ2-7, so the J call may be wrong. This CDR3 is 14 amino acids long. Germline V gene lookup returns CDR1 MGHDK and CDR2 SYGVNS. The chain's CDR3 is CASSGRDRGHEQYF. The CDR3 DNA sequence: TGTGCCAGCAGTGGCCGGGACAGGGGCCACGAGCAGTACTTC.

As concerns this clone: Other DNA sequences within the sample encode an identical CDR3. The V and J genes are TRBV9 and TRBJ1-5; no firm D call. The CDR3 totals 13 residues. Germline-derived CDR1 and CDR2 are SGDLS and YYNGEE. V was clipped by 5 bases and J by 0 bases, with 6 bases between them. The CDR3 DNA reads TGTGCCAGCAGTACAAATAGCAATCAGCCCCAGCATTTT. Amino acids: CASSTNSNQPQHF.

CDR3 in DNA: TGTGCCAGCAGCTTAAGCGGGGGAGAAGCTTTCTTT. It specifies CASSLSGGEAFF. V is TRBV7-8 and J is TRBJ1-1; TRBD1 might be the D (5 bases). V was trimmed by 2 bases and J by 8 bases, leaving 9 bases between them. This CDR3 spans 12 amino acids. Germline loops: CDR1 SGHVS, CDR2 FQNEAQ. Complete variable domain (other parts from reference TRBV7-8 and TRBJ1-1): GAGVSQSPRYKVAKRGQDVALRCDPISGHVSLFWYQQALGQGPEFLTYFQNEAQLDKSGLPSDRFFAERPEGSVSTLKIQRTQQEDSAVYLCASSLSGGEAFFGQGTRLTVV.

The chain recombines TRBV21-1 with TRBJ2-4; TRBD2 reflects the table's D call only, with no check against the DNA. TRBV21-1 has pseudogene status. The CDR3 has 14 amino acids. CDR3 bases: TGTGCCAGCAGCAAACACCCGGGAAAAAACATTCAGTACTTC. Translated: CASSKHPGKNIQYF.

V gene TRBV5-4 combines with J gene TRBJ2-7; D could derive from TRBD1 or TRBD2 (5 bases each). Per germline, CDR1 SGHNT and CDR2 YYREEE (reference sequence). CDR3 length: 13 residues. Deletions cut 4 bases from V and 3 bases from J, with 11 bases between. As DNA, the CDR3 is TGTGCCAGCAGCATGGGACCTGTCTACGAGCAGTACTTC. Protein product: CASSMGPVYEQYF.

This clone was counted once. The V call is TRBV29-1, the J call TRBJ2-5; 16 bases are a match to TRBD2. The CDR3 contains 18 residues. V was clipped by 4 bases and J by 1 base; unmatched bases: 9. Germline V gene data show CDR1 as SQVTM and CDR2 as ANQGSEA. In DNA, the CDR3 is TGCAGCGTTGGGGGACTAGCGGGAGGGCTAATCTTCCAAGAGACCCAGTACTTC. Its protein is CSVGGLAGGLIFQETQYF. Looking up the rest from reference TRBV29-1 and TRBJ2-5 gives the full variable domain: SAVISQKPSRDICQRGTSLTIQCQVDSQVTMMFWYRQQPGQSLTLIATANQGSEATYESGFVIDKFPISRPNLTFSTLTVSNMSPEDSSIYLCSVGGLAGGLIFQETQYFGPGTRLLVL.

In this sample, this clone turned up a few times. The CDR3 coding sequence is TGTGCCAGCAGTGGGTTTGGTAGGGCCACTGAAGCTTTCTTT. Translated: CASSGFGRATEAFF. The rearrangement links TRBV25-1 to TRBJ1-1; D remains unclear. This CDR3 has 14 amino acids. CDR1 is MGHDK, CDR2 SYGVNS, per germline. V shed 4 bases and J shed 4 bases, with 13 bases lying between them.

This clone showed up just a few times. The genes are TRBV19 and TRBJ1-1; 8 bases agree with TRBD1. J gave up 4 bases and V 5 bases, and 9 bases lay outside the gene matches. Germline loops: CDR1 LNHDA, CDR2 SQIVND (reference sequence). The CDR3 length is 15 residues. CDR3 sequence reads: CASSPAAGGGTEAFF. The CDR3 region has the DNA TGTGCCAGTAGTCCAGCAGCAGGGGGCGGCACTGAAGCTTTCTTT.

The chain joins TRBV2 to TRBJ1-5, with TRBD1 matching over 8 bases. The CDR3 loop spans 13 amino acids. Germline V gene sequence: CDR1 SNHLY, CDR2 FYNNEI. The V and J ends lost 7 bases and 10 bases, in that order; junction bases with no gene match: 9. The CDR3 loop reads CASNPGQGSPQHF. The CDR3 bases are TGTGCCAGCAATCCCGGACAGGGCTCACCCCAGCATTTT.

This chain joins TRBV7-9 and TRBJ2-7, with D tentatively TRBD1 or TRBD2 (6 bases each). Trimming shortened V by 6 bases and J by 6 bases, and 12 bases separated the two germline ends. CDR1 and CDR2 from the germline V gene are SEHNR and FQNEAQ (reference sequence). This CDR3 comprises 12 residues. CDR3 DNA sequence: TGTGCCAGCAGTTTACGGGGGCGCGAGCAGTACTTC. Translating it yields CASSLRGREQYF. Full variable domain (rest looked up from reference TRBV7-9 and TRBJ2-7): DTGVSQNPRHKITKRGQNVTFRCDPISEHNRLYWYRQTLGQGPEFLTYFQNEAQLEKSRLLSDRFSAERPKGSFSTLEIQRTEQGDSAMYLCASSLRGREQYFGPGTRLTVT.

The chain is built from TRBV5-6 and TRBJ1-1; tentative D call: TRBD1 (6 bases). CDR1 is SGHDT, CDR2 YYEEEE, per germline. This CDR3 region has 15 residues. V dropped 0 bases and J dropped 2 bases, with 11 bases sitting between them. In DNA form, the CDR3 reads TGTGCCAGCAGCTTGGCTCGGGGGGCTAACACTGAAGCTTTCTTT. The encoded protein is CASSLARGANTEAFF.

This clone was seen only once. The rearrangement joins TRBV2 to TRBJ2-1; a weak D match, TRBD2 (7 bases). The ends were cut back, 7 bases at V and 9 bases at J, with 22 bases in the middle. The CDR3 length is 15 residues. Germline loops: CDR1 SNHLY, CDR2 FYNNEI. The CDR3 reads CASKKRGTTLGEQFF. DNA for the CDR3: TGTGCCAGCAAGAAGAGGGGGACTACGTTGGGTGAGCAGTTCTTC.

The chain carries TRBV5-1 and TRBJ2-7; TRBD1 is a possible D gene (6 bases). V dropped 0 bases and J dropped 7 bases, with 20 bases sitting between them. There are 16 residues in the CDR3. The germline gives CDR1 SGHRS, CDR2 YFSETQ. CDR3 coding DNA: TGCGCCAGCAGCTTGGTGACAGGCCAGGTTCAGCGGGAGCAGTACTTC. This translates into CASSLVTGQVQREQYF.

Points on this clone: Other DNA sequences within the sample encode an identical CDR3. This chain links TRBV28 with TRBJ1-2; possibly TRBD1 for D (6 bases). The V gene lost 2 bases and the J gene lost 3 bases, with 7 bases spanning the gap. The CDR3 has 13 amino acids. Germline values: CDR1 MDHEN, CDR2 SYDVKM. The CDR3 here is CASSLGGDYGYTF. In DNA, the CDR3 is TGTGCCAGCAGTTTAGGGGGCGACTATGGCTACACCTTC.

The genes are TRBV7-8 and TRBJ2-7, with 7 bases fitting TRBD2. CDR1 and CDR2 (germline): SGHVS, FQNEAQ. The CDR3 length is 14 residues. Trimming took 1 base from V and 2 from J; bases not matched to a gene: 2. CDR3 residues: CASSLGGRPYEQYF. In nucleotides, the CDR3 is TGTGCCAGCAGCTTAGGCGGGAGACCCTACGAGCAGTACTTC. The full variable domain, in which reference TRBV7-8 and TRBJ2-7 provide the parts outside the CDR3, is GAGVSQSPRYKVAKRGQDVALRCDPISGHVSLFWYQQALGQGPEFLTYFQNEAQLDKSGLPSDRFFAERPEGSVSTLKIQRTQQEDSAVYLCASSLGGRPYEQYFGPGTRLTVT.

This chain uses TRBV18 with TRBJ2-7; weak D call: TRBD2 (6 bases). Per germline, CDR1 KGHSH and CDR2 LQKENI. V was pared by 5 bases and J by 3 bases, with 17 bases between. The CDR3 has 15 residues. CDR3 residues: CASSGASAEIYEQYF. The CDR3 bases are TGTGCCAGCTCAGGGGCTAGCGCCGAGATCTACGAGCAGTACTTC. The whole variable domain, filled in from reference TRBV18 and TRBJ2-7, reads NAGVMQNPRHLVRRRGQEARLRCSPMKGHSHVYWYRQLPEEGLKFMVYLQKENIIDESGMPKERFSAEFPKEGPSILRIQQVVRGDSAAYFCASSGASAEIYEQYFGPGTRLTVT.

J is TRBJ1-1 and V is TRBV5-6, with unresolved D. This CDR3 spans 13 amino acids. The V end lost 4 bases, the J end lost 0 bases, and 7 bases lay between the germline ends. The germline gives CDR1 SGHDT, CDR2 YYEEEE. CDR3 DNA sequence: TGTGCCAGCAGCCCGGCAATGAACACTGAAGCTTTCTTT. Translation: CASSPAMNTEAFF.

The chain combines TRBV30 with TRBJ1-1; 7 bases are shared with TRBD1. V dropped 0 bases and J dropped 3; count of bases not matched to a gene: 7. The CDR3 loop spans 15 amino acids. From germline, CDR1 is GTSNPN and CDR2 SVGIG (reference sequence). CDR3 protein: CAWSVLEGADTEAFF. The CDR3 nucleotides are TGTGCCTGGAGTGTACTGGAGGGGGCCGACACTGAAGCTTTCTTT.

The V call is TRBV5-1, the J call TRBJ1-3; the D gene is possibly TRBD1 (5 bases). With 3 bases removed from V and 4 bases from J, the gap between germline ends came to 8 bases. From germline, CDR1 is SGHRS and CDR2 YFSETQ. The CDR3 extends over 13 amino acids. The CDR3 protein is CASSWAGGNTIYF. The CDR3 DNA sequence: TGCGCCAGCAGCTGGGCAGGGGGAAACACCATATATTTT.

The V and J genes are TRBV29-1 and TRBJ1-2; TRBD1 is a possible D gene (5 bases). Trimming took 5 bases from V and 3 from J, leaving 16 bases between them. Germline V CDR1 and CDR2: SQVTM, ANQGSEA. CDR3 length: 14 residues. The CDR3 sequence is CSVYGTWGDYGYTF. CDR3 sequence (DNA): TGCAGCGTTTACGGGACGTGGGGGGACTATGGCTACACCTTC. Full variable domain (missing parts from reference TRBV29-1 and TRBJ1-2): SAVISQKPSRDICQRGTSLTIQCQVDSQVTMMFWYRQQPGQSLTLIATANQGSEATYESGFVIDKFPISRPNLTFSTLTVSNMSPEDSSIYLCSVYGTWGDYGYTFGSGTRLTVV.

About this clone itself: Mismatch with germline at one junction end may stem from a read error. The chain combines TRBV29-1 with TRBJ2-5; 9 nucleotides line up with TRBD2. The CDR3 loop spans 15 amino acids. In germline, CDR1 is SQVTM, CDR2 ANQGSEA. CDR3 coding DNA: TGCAGCGTCCGGAGAATAGCGGGAGCGGGGGAGACCCGGTACTTC. Encoded protein: CSVRRIAGAGETRYF.

The chain employs TRBV6-5 and TRBJ1-2; TRBD1 matches at 8 bases. After removal of 2 bases from V and 6 bases from J, the junction contained 2 bases not matched to a gene. The CDR3 consists of 13 residues. Germline values: CDR1 MNHEY, CDR2 SVGAGI. The CDR3 loop reads CASSYTTGDGYTF. CDR3 nucleotides: TGTGCCAGCAGTTACACGACAGGGGATGGCTACACCTTC.